What follows are 30 T cell receptor beta chains derived from one specimen sequenced in a study of shared clonotypes between healthy human individuals. Profiled with immunoSEQ multiplex PCR; TCRdb holds only in-frame clones, not every one. Found here are about 450,000 clones, roughly 85% of them singletons; the top ten hold roughly 12%. The source material was PBMCs. The receptor source for this set is a woman between 40 and 50 years old in good health. Some clones in this sample may be carry-over from other donors' samples.

The rearrangement links TRBV5-5 to TRBJ1-2; TRBD1 matches at 10 bases. CDR1 is SGHKS, CDR2 YYEKEE, per germline (reference sequence). V lost 4 bases, J lost 5 bases, and 8 bases stayed unmatched. CDR3 length: 15 amino acids. The CDR3 DNA is TGTGCCAGCAGCCTAGACAGGGGGCAATGGTATGGCTACACCTTC. This encodes CASSLDRGQWYGYTF.

This chain links TRBV6-5 with TRBJ1-2, with D unresolved. This CDR3 spans 14 amino acids. The V gene's germline CDR1 is MNHEY and CDR2 SVGAGI. Trimming removed 0 bases at V and 4 bases at J, with 9 bases between. CDR3 region: CASSYSRGFYGYTF. CDR3 nucleotide sequence: TGTGCCAGCAGTTACTCGCGTGGATTCTATGGCTACACCTTC.

This sequence joins TRBV30 and TRBJ2-3; 10 bases match TRBD2. The germline V gene has CDR1 GTSNPN and CDR2 SVGIG (reference sequence). CDR3 size: 11 residues. J lost 9 bases, V lost 4 bases, and 1 base had no gene match. The CDR3 reads CAWTLAGTQYF. CDR3 bases: TGTGCCTGGACACTAGCGGGAACGCAGTATTTT.

Notes on this clone: This may stem from a read error, because a much larger clone lies one nucleotide away. The chain combines TRBV28 with TRBJ2-4, with 7 positions matching TRBD1. From germline, CDR1 is MDHEN and CDR2 SYDVKM. The CDR3 covers 15 residues. The V segment lost 6 bases and the J segment 0 bases; nucleotides outside the gene matches: 5. CDR3 bases: TGTGCCAGCAGCCACACAGGGGTAGCCAAAAACATTCAGTACTTC. This gives the protein CASSHTGVAKNIQYF.

The chain is built from TRBV4-2 and TRBJ2-7; 9 bases map to TRBD1. Germline V CDR1 and CDR2: LGHNA, YNFKEQ. J was trimmed by 5 bases and V by 3 bases; bases with no gene match: 8. CDR3 length equals 15 residues. CDR3 bases: TGTGCCAGCAGCCAGGATTGGACAGGGGAGAACGAGCAGTACTTC. It specifies CASSQDWTGENEQYF.

The V gene is TRBV19, the J gene TRBJ2-7, with a tentative D call TRBD1 (5 bases). Germline V CDR1 and CDR2: LNHDA, SQIVND (reference sequence). The CDR3 is made up of 13 amino acids. Trimming took 3 bases from V and 7 from J, leaving 13 bases between them. This CDR3 is CASSMGPFLEQYF. CDR3 in DNA: TGTGCCAGTAGTATGGGGCCCTTCCTGGAGCAGTACTTC.

The J gene is TRBJ2-3, the V gene TRBV7-2; no clear D gene. The CDR3 has 15 amino acids. The germline V gene has CDR1 SGHTA and CDR2 FQGNSA. The V end was cut by 1 base, the J end by 2 bases, with 10 bases between. Here the CDR3 DNA reads TGTGCCAGCAGCTTAGATATAGCTTCCACAGATACGCAGTATTTT. Its protein product is CASSLDIASTDTQYF.

The CDR3 DNA reads TGTGCCAGCAGTTTGAGGGTTCTCTATGGCTACACCTTC. Its protein is CASSLRVLYGYTF. V is TRBV28 and J is TRBJ1-2; D unclear. The V and J ends lost 3 bases and 4 bases respectively, with 9 bases between them. This CDR3 has 13 residues. The germline V gene has CDR1 MDHEN and CDR2 SYDVKM.

The chain is built from TRBV6-5 and TRBJ1-4; D may be TRBD1 (6 bases). Trimming pared 2 bases from V and 7 bases from J, leaving 14 bases between. The CDR3 loop spans 15 amino acids. Germline lookup yields CDR1 MNHEY and CDR2 SVGAGI. As DNA, the CDR3 is TGTGCCAGCAGTTACAACGCGGAAGGGGGTGAAAAACTGTTTTTT. Its protein is CASSYNAEGGEKLFF.

This clone was picked up one time. This rearrangement joins TRBV20-1 to TRBJ2-7; D unclear. Germline values: CDR1 DFQATT, CDR2 SNEGSKA (reference sequence). CDR3 length: 11 amino acids. Trimming cost V 4 bases and J 5 bases, with 9 bases left between them. Written as DNA, the CDR3 is TGCAGTGCTACCCCGGAAGACGAGCAGTACTTC. This translates into CSATPEDEQYF.

This clone has only one observation. V usage is TRBV6-6 and J usage is TRBJ1-1; possibly TRBD1 for D (5 bases). Germline V gives CDR1 MNHNY, CDR2 SVGAGI (reference sequence). Trimming cost V 6 bases and J 5 bases, with 16 bases left between them. The CDR3 totals 14 residues. This CDR3 is CASSPRDAGTEAFF. The CDR3 region has the DNA TGTGCCAGCAGCCCTCGGGACGCGGGGACTGAAGCTTTCTTT.

The genes are TRBV4-2 and TRBJ1-2, with a weak D call TRBD1 (6 bases). Germline V gene lookup returns CDR1 LGHNA and CDR2 YNFKEQ. This CDR3 contains 15 residues. Trimming took 1 base from V and 6 from J, leaving 15 bases between them. The CDR3 protein is CASSQAAGAGDGYTF. CDR3 nucleotides: TGTGCCAGCAGCCAAGCGGCAGGGGCCGGGGATGGCTACACCTTC.

The chain links TRBV7-3 to TRBJ2-5; D is possibly TRBD1 or TRBD2 (6 bases each). Trimming took off 0 bases at V and 5 bases at J, with 16 bases between the two ends. The CDR3 contains 16 residues. The germline V gene encodes CDR1 SGHTA and CDR2 FQGTGA. The CDR3 DNA reads TGTGCCAGCAGCTTAACAGGGGGGTTCCCTGATGAGACCCAGTACTTC. This gives the protein CASSLTGGFPDETQYF.

The genes are TRBV2 and TRBJ2-5; the match to TRBD1 covers 8 bases. The V gene's germline CDR1 is SNHLY and CDR2 FYNNEI. The CDR3 consists of 15 residues. V shed 5 bases and J 5 bases; nucleotides not matched to a gene: 10. The CDR3 is CASSSDRGLSETQYF. In DNA form, the CDR3 reads TGTGCCAGCAGTAGCGACAGGGGTTTATCGGAGACCCAGTACTTC. Full variable domain (missing parts from reference TRBV2 and TRBJ2-5): EPEVTQTPSHQVTQMGQEVILRCVPISNHLYFYWYRQILGQKVEFLVSFYNNEISEKSEIFDDQFSVERPDGSNFTLKIRSTKLEDSAMYFCASSSDRGLSETQYFGPGTRLLVL.

The chain carries TRBV5-1 and TRBJ2-5; TRBD2 matches at 12 bases. With the DNA end fitting TRBJ2-7 better, the J assignment may be wrong. CDR1 SGHRS and CDR2 YFSETQ come from the germline V gene. This CDR3 comprises 14 residues. CDR3 DNA sequence: TGCGCCAGCAGCAAGACTAGCGGGAGTACCGAGCAGTACTTC. This sequence encodes CASSKTSGSTEQYF.

The gene calls are TRBV4-1 and TRBJ2-4; D remains ambiguous. Germline V CDR1 and CDR2: MGHRA, YSYEKL. V dropped 1 base and J dropped 6 bases, with 13 bases sitting between them. The CDR3 is made up of 15 amino acids. The CDR3 DNA follows: TGCGCCAGCAGCCAAGGAGAAGGGTCTGGAAACATTCAGTACTTC. It codes for CASSQGEGSGNIQYF.

This clone has ten or more counts. The chain employs TRBV4-2 and TRBJ2-7; weak D call: TRBD1 (5 bases). Germline-derived CDR1 and CDR2 are LGHNA and YNFKEQ. V lost 5 bases to trimming and J lost 3 bases, with 17 bases between them. The CDR3 loop spans 15 amino acids. In DNA, the CDR3 is TGTGCCAGCAGCACGACCCGGACACGGAGCTACGAGCAGTACTTC. It specifies CASSTTRTRSYEQYF.

The chain uses TRBV12-1 and TRBJ2-3; TRBD2, the table's D call, lacks a check against the DNA. TRBV12-1 is a pseudogene segment. The CDR3 consists of 14 residues. Here the CDR3 reads CASSGTTSTDTQYF. CDR3 DNA sequence: TGTGCCAGCAGCGGCACGACTAGCACAGATACGCAGTATTTT.

In the case of this clone: This CDR3 is also generated by other DNA sequences in the sample. The J gene is TRBJ2-7, the V gene TRBV6-5; D gene ambiguous. The germline V and J ends were trimmed by 3 bases and 2 bases, with 5 bases remaining between them. Germline lookup yields CDR1 MNHEY and CDR2 SVGAGI. This CDR3 has 12 amino acids. CDR3 region: CASSYSPYEQYF. CDR3 nucleotides: TGTGCCAGCAGTTATTCCCCCTACGAGCAGTACTTC.

The chain links TRBV28 to TRBJ2-1; D is uncertain. Germline V gene data show CDR1 as MDHEN and CDR2 as SYDVKM. Deletions cut 5 bases from V and 7 bases from J, with 15 bases between. The CDR3 is 14 amino acids. CDR3 sequence (DNA): TGTGCCAGCAGTGCTCCGAGGCCTCTTAATGAGCAGTTCTTC. Translation gives CASSAPRPLNEQFF.

This chain connects TRBV21-1 to TRBJ2-5; the D call in the table, TRBD2, was not verified against the DNA. TRBV21-1 is a documented pseudogene. This CDR3 has 16 residues. This chain's CDR3 is CASSKAGGLIQETQYF. The DNA for the CDR3 is TGTGCCAGCAGCAAAGCGGGGGGACTTATACAAGAGACCCAGTACTTC.

The V call is TRBV30, the J call TRBJ2-5; 7 bases map to TRBD1. Trimming took 0 bases from V and 1 from J; bases not matched to a gene: 5. Germline V lookup: CDR1 GTSNPN, CDR2 SVGIG (reference sequence). This CDR3 spans 15 amino acids. The CDR3 DNA sequence: TGTGCCTGGAGTGTACGACAGGGTGTCCAAGAGACCCAGTACTTC. Protein product: CAWSVRQGVQETQYF.

This chain joins TRBV2 and TRBJ2-1; TRBD2 aligns across 9 bases. The junction had 9 bases not matched to a gene; V was cut back by 5 bases and J by 4 bases. This CDR3 has 16 residues. Germline assignment: CDR1 SNHLY and CDR2 FYNNEI. The CDR3 protein is CASSSDSGLAYNEQFF. The CDR3 DNA sequence: TGTGCCAGCAGTTCGGATTCGGGACTAGCATACAATGAGCAGTTCTTC.

As regards this clone: Additional DNA sequences in this sample encode the identical CDR3. The rearrangement uses TRBV5-1 and TRBJ2-2; D is undetermined. The CDR3 has 13 amino acids. V shed 0 bases and J shed 5 bases, with 5 bases lying between them. From germline, CDR1 is SGHRS and CDR2 YFSETQ. CDR3 in DNA: TGCGCCAGCAGCTTGGAGGGAACCGGGGAGCTGTTTTTT. This encodes CASSLEGTGELFF.

The chain has TRBV10-1 and TRBJ2-3; no clear D. Between the trimmed V and J ends, which lost 3 bases and 1 base, there was a span of 11 bases. Per germline, CDR1 WNHNN and CDR2 SYGVQD (reference sequence). This CDR3 has 15 residues. CDR3 amino acids: CASSDPGKGTDTQYF. As DNA, the CDR3 is TGCGCCAGCAGTGACCCTGGGAAAGGCACAGATACGCAGTATTTT.

The J gene is TRBJ2-4, the V gene TRBV2; TRBD2 aligns across 11 bases. CDR3 length: 16 residues. J was trimmed by 8 bases and V by 4 bases; bases with no gene match: 10. Germline values: CDR1 SNHLY, CDR2 FYNNEI. The CDR3 protein is CASSVNRLAGSYIQYF. The CDR3, as DNA: TGTGCCAGCAGTGTTAATAGACTAGCGGGATCGTACATTCAGTACTTC.

The V call is TRBV4-1, the J call TRBJ2-7; 13 bases align to TRBD2. CDR1 is MGHRA and CDR2 is YSYEKL in the germline V gene. Germline trimming cut 2 bases from V and 5 bases from J; bases unmatched to any gene: 3. This CDR3 region has 15 residues. DNA for the CDR3: TGCGCCAGCAGCCAAACCGGGACTAGCGGGGACGAGCAGTACTTC. It encodes CASSQTGTSGDEQYF.

The chain has TRBV7-3 and TRBJ2-1; D ambiguous. The V and J ends lost 1 base and 0 bases respectively, with 7 bases between them. Germline values: CDR1 SGHTA, CDR2 FQGTGA. The CDR3 runs 15 residues. The CDR3 region is CASSLMGNSYNEQFF. The CDR3 nucleotides are TGTGCCAGCAGCTTAATGGGGAACTCCTACAATGAGCAGTTCTTC. The full variable domain, with the rest looked up from reference TRBV7-3 and TRBJ2-1, is GAGVSQTPSNKVTEKGKYVELRCDPISGHTALYWYRQSLGQGPEFLIYFQGTGAADDSGLPNDRFFAVRPEGSVSTLKIQRTERGDSAVYLCASSLMGNSYNEQFFGPGTRLTVL.

The rearrangement uses TRBV7-2 and TRBJ1-4; the match to TRBD1 covers 7 bases. The germline V gene has CDR1 SGHTA and CDR2 FQGNSA. Trimming cost V 5 bases and J 6 bases; bases outside gene matches: 6. The CDR3 has 14 residues. The CDR3 region has the DNA TGTGCCAGCAGCGCCGGGACAGTCTATGAAAAACTGTTTTTT. Translating gives CASSAGTVYEKLFF.

This clone was seen only a few times. The J gene is TRBJ1-5, the V gene TRBV7-8, with D hard to call. Trimming took 4 bases from V and 3 from J, leaving 4 bases between them. The CDR3 has 12 amino acids. CDR1 and CDR2 (germline): SGHVS, FQNEAQ. CDR3 bases: TGTGCCAGCAGCTCCGACAATCAGCCCCAGCATTTT. Residues: CASSSDNQPQHF.